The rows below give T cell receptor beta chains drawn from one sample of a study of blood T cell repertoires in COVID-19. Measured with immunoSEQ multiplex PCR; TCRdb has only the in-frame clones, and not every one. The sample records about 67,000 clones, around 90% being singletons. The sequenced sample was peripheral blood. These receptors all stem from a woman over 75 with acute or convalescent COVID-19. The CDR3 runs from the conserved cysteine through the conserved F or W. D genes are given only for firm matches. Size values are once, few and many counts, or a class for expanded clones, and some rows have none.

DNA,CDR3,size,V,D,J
TGTGCCAGCAGCCAAGGACTAGCGGTTTCCTACAATGAGCAGTTCTTC,CASSQGLAVSYNEQFF,.,TRBV4-2,TRBD2,TRBJ2-1
TGTGCCAGCTCACCAGGTCAGAGAAACACCATATATTTT,CASSPGQRNTIYF,once,TRBV18,.,TRBJ1-3
TGCGCCAGGACAGGGGTGGAATCCTACGAGCAGTACTTC,CARTGVESYEQYF,.,TRBV10-1,TRBD1,TRBJ2-7
TGTGCCGCCGGTAATGGGCTGGAAAAACTGTTTTTT,CAAGNGLEKLFF,.,TRBV28,.,TRBJ1-4
TGTGCCAGCAGCTTAGCGGGAGGCACCTACAATGAGCAGTTCTTC,CASSLAGGTYNEQFF,.,TRBV7-2,.,TRBJ2-1
TGCGCCAGCAGCCAAGATCGTGTCAGTCAAGATACGCAGTATTTT,CASSQDRVSQDTQYF,.,TRBV4-3,.,TRBJ2-3
TGTGCCAGCAGCCGAGGGGGTATGATAGGAAACACCATATATTTT,CASSRGGMIGNTIYF,.,TRBV5-4,.,TRBJ1-3
TGTGCCAGTTCGAGACTAGCGGGAGCTAACACCGGGGAGCTGTTTTTT,CASSRLAGANTGELFF,.,TRBV19,TRBD2,TRBJ2-2
TGTGCCAGCAGACAGGGGACATTGCAGCCCCAGCATTTT,CASRQGTLQPQHF,.,TRBV27,TRBD1,TRBJ1-5
TGTGCCAGCAGCCAGACTAGCGGCTTTTCCAATGAGCAGTTCTTC,CASSQTSGFSNEQFF,.,TRBV3-1/TRBV3-2,TRBD2,TRBJ2-1
TGTGCCAGCAGTACGAGAATGCCCCTCTATGGCTACACCTTC,CASSTRMPLYGYTF,once,TRBV6-5,.,TRBJ1-2
TGTGCCAGCACCCTGGGGGGACCGCGAGATACGCAGTATTTT,CASTLGGPRDTQYF,.,TRBV5-4,.,TRBJ2-3
TGTGCCACCAGCAGAGAGAGGGGGATGGGACAGTCCCAGCATTTT,CATSRERGMGQSQHF,.,TRBV15,TRBD1,TRBJ1-5